Here is one T cell receptor beta chain with its context. The antigen is unknown. The assay used deep level. The assay was immunoSEQ multiplex PCR, and TCRdb's table has in-frame clones only and misses some. The sample includes 2 million to 3 million clones, approximately 93% seen only once; the top ten take more than 0.35%. The data are from a study of shared clonotypes between healthy human individuals. Overall study results and limits: Naive subsets tended to show greater estimated richness than memory subsets. The sharing of roughly 5% of naive CD4 clonotypes was seen across a handful of donors.

Sequencing was carried out using naive CD4+ T cells from PBMCs. As for subset: CD45RA+ positively selected. The receptor was derived from a man in his late teens or twenties in good health. Some clones in this sample may be carry-over from other donors' samples.

Here the CDR3 reads CASSETTGRYGYTF. DNA of the CDR3: TGTGCCAGCAGTGAAACGACAGGACGGTATGGCTACACCTTC. The V call is TRBV2, the J call TRBJ1-2; a possible D gene is TRBD1 (6 bases). Germline values: CDR1 SNHLY, CDR2 FYNNEI. V gave up 2 bases and J gave up 5 bases, with 12 bases separating them. The CDR3 contains 14 residues.